This T cell receptor beta chain was sequenced during a study of blood T cell repertoires in COVID-19. Study at large: Whether acute or convalescent, the COVID-19 samples came from the United States, Italy and Spain. Sources were T cells, B-cell-depleted T cells, or PBMCs; the material itself was cDNA or gDNA.

In the authors' workflow: Reference gene primer amplification gave estimated nucleated cell counts. Clones were read by immunoSEQ multiplex PCR, and TCRdb kept only the in-frame ones, dropping some. V and J calls and clone size come straight from that table; D and trimming were deduced from the DNA. Of 140,000 or so clones listed, 87% are singletons. The germline V gene encodes CDR1 SGHTA and CDR2 FQGTGA. The CDR3 consists of 15 residues. V was pared by 5 bases and J by 1 base, with 7 bases of the junction left unmatched. The chain joins TRBV7-3 to TRBJ2-7; TRBD1 matches at 8 bases. Sequencing used peripheral blood. The sequence was collected from a woman aged 50 to 60 with acute or convalescent COVID-19. CDR3 bases: TGTGCCAGCAGCCAACAGGGGGTAATGTCCTACGAGCAGTACTTC. It encodes CASSQQGVMSYEQYF.